This T cell receptor beta chain was identified during a study of T-cell reconstitution after alpha-beta-depleted transplantation in children. Notes on this clonotype: What it binds is unknown.

The TCRbeta library incorporated unique molecular identifiers. TCRdb reprocessed the PCR reads with MiXCR, giving one entry per CDR3 protein. This repertoire shows about 870,000 distinct CDR3 sequences, 15% to 20% found once; its top ten account for approximately 4.5%. The CDR3 sequence is 13 residues long. CDR1 is GTSNPN, CDR2 SVGIG, per germline (reference sequence). Trimming cost V 4 bases and J 4 bases; bases outside gene matches: 4. Broader study findings: There were reportedly several hundred expanded graft clones from which alpha-beta T cells came about two months after transplant. By one year post-transplant, T-cell counts and diversity largely arose from T cells that were newly produced.

The TCR was taken from a male patient aged 10-17 years who had a stem cell transplant for acute lymphoblastic leukemia, so the T cells may come from the graft donor. This chain joins TRBV30 and TRBJ2-4, with 7 bases matching TRBD2. Sequencing was performed on PBMCs, mostly from graft donor cells, taken 360 days after TCRalphabeta/CD19-depleted stem cell transplant. As DNA, the CDR3 is TGTGCCTGGACGCGGGGGATGAAAAACATTCAGTACTTC. It encodes CAWTRGMKNIQYF.